One and the same sample provided the 21 T cell receptor beta chains below, sequenced in a study of human T cells and chemical hapten exposure. Before extraction, the whole blood was not fractionated, and total RNA was taken from it. From the 5' RACE reads, TCRdb called clonotypes with MiXCR, one entry per CDR3 protein. The profile shows 81,000 or so distinct CDR3 sequences, more than 7% of them singletons. These receptors came from a male donor in good health.

The table lists this clonotype with many counts. The CDR3 reads CASSTRGANTEAFF. In DNA, the CDR3 is TGCGCCAGCAGCACCAGGGGAGCGAACACTGAAGCTTTCTTT. V is TRBV5-1 and J is TRBJ1-1; a weak D match, TRBD1 (6 bases). This CDR3 spans 14 amino acids. The germline V gene encodes CDR1 SGHRS and CDR2 YFSETQ. Trimming took 4 bases from V and 1 from J, leaving 11 bases between them.

This clonotype appeared a few times. CDR3 in DNA: TGTGCCACCAGAATGACAGGGGGCCTTCAGCCCCAGCATTTT. Translating it yields CATRMTGGLQPQHF. The chain combines TRBV15 with TRBJ1-5; 10 nucleotides align to TRBD1. The CDR3 is 14 residues long. V lost 6 bases and J lost 6; bases outside the gene matches: 5. CDR1 and CDR2 (germline): LNHNV, YYDKDF (reference sequence).

V gene TRBV12-3 or TRBV12-4 combines with J gene TRBJ2-2, with D uncertain. Trimming pared 7 bases from V and 7 bases from J, leaving 16 bases between. The CDR3 is made up of 14 amino acids. The CDR3 DNA sequence: TGTGCCAGCACTCCCGTGACCCCGGGCGGGGAGCTGTTTTTT. Its translation is CASTPVTPGGELFF.

This clonotype was seen at least ten times. V gene TRBV12-3 or TRBV12-4 combines with J gene TRBJ2-5; TRBD1 matches at 8 bases. The J segment lost 5 bases and the V segment lost 3 bases, leaving 5 bases of the junction unmatched. The CDR3 runs to 14 residues. The CDR3 nucleotides are TGTGCCAGCAGTTTGACAGGGGCGCTGGAGACCCAGTACTTC. Translating gives CASSLTGALETQYF.

This clonotype was detected ten times or more. This chain links TRBV2 with TRBJ2-3, with 10 bases that match TRBD1. CDR3 length: 17 residues. The trim removed 6 bases at V and 0 bases at J, leaving 9 bases unmatched. Per the germline V gene, CDR1 is SNHLY and CDR2 is FYNNEI. The CDR3 is CASRTRTGGSSTDTQYF. As DNA, the CDR3 is TGTGCCAGCAGGACCCGGACAGGGGGGAGTAGCACAGATACGCAGTATTTT.

This clonotype came up many times. This chain connects TRBV5-1 to TRBJ2-1; 7 nucleotides align to TRBD2. CDR1 and CDR2 (germline): SGHRS, YFSETQ. The CDR3 runs 16 residues. V gave up 0 bases and J gave up 1 base; unmatched junction bases: 4. CDR3 in amino acids: CASSLDPGLSYNEQFF. The CDR3 region has the DNA TGCGCCAGCAGCTTGGACCCGGGACTATCCTACAATGAGCAGTTCTTC.

Only a few counts were recorded for this clonotype. V is TRBV2 and J is TRBJ1-5, with D possibly TRBD1 on 6 matching bases. Germline loops: CDR1 SNHLY, CDR2 FYNNEI. Trimming removed 4 bases at V and 2 bases at J, with 12 bases between. CDR3 length: 15 amino acids. In DNA, the CDR3 is TGTGCCAGCAGTGGACAGGCCCAAGGCAATCAGCCCCAGCATTTT. The encoded protein is CASSGQAQGNQPQHF. The complete variable domain, with remaining parts taken from reference TRBV2 and TRBJ1-5, reads EPEVTQTPSHQVTQMGQEVILRCVPISNHLYFYWYRQILGQKVEFLVSFYNNEISEKSEIFDDQFSVERPDGSNFTLKIRSTKLEDSAMYFCASSGQAQGNQPQHFGDGTRLSIL.

The sample holds a few counts of this clonotype. The V gene is TRBV25-1, the J gene TRBJ2-3; possibly TRBD1 for D (5 bases). Trimming pared 10 bases from V and 0 bases from J, leaving 11 bases between. The germline CDR1 and CDR2 sequences are MGHDK and SYGVNS. The CDR3 loop spans 13 amino acids. CDR3 region: CATQGPSTDTQYF. CDR3 DNA sequence: TGTGCCACGCAGGGTCCTAGCACAGATACGCAGTATTTT.

This clonotype was observed at least ten times. The chain recombines TRBV7-2 with TRBJ2-3, with TRBD2 matching 12 bases. Germline trimming cut 5 bases from V and 2 bases from J; bases unmatched to any gene: 5. This CDR3 has 16 residues. Germline lookup yields CDR1 SGHTA and CDR2 FQGNSA. The CDR3 DNA reads TGTGCCAGCAGCCCTCTAGCGGGAGGGACCACAGATACGCAGTATTTT. Its protein is CASSPLAGGTTDTQYF.

The chain couples TRBV13 to TRBJ1-3; D ambiguous. The CDR3 consists of 16 residues. Per the germline V gene, CDR1 is PRHDT and CDR2 is FYEKMQ (reference sequence). Trimming pared 4 bases from V and 4 bases from J, leaving 17 bases between. In DNA form, the CDR3 reads TGTGCCAGCAGCTCGGAAGAAGGAGTTTTCGGAAACACCATATATTTT. Translating it yields CASSSEEGVFGNTIYF.

This clonotype appeared many times. This chain uses TRBV28 with TRBJ2-5; 13 bases are shared with TRBD2. There are 17 residues in the CDR3. V dropped 4 bases and J dropped 5; count of bases not matched to a gene: 10. From germline, CDR1 is MDHEN and CDR2 SYDVKM. The CDR3, as DNA: TGTGCCAGCAGTTCTCCGGGACTAGCGGGACGGAGGGAGACCCAGTACTTC. Its protein is CASSSPGLAGRRETQYF.

Ten or more counts support this clonotype. This chain joins TRBV7-2 and TRBJ1-5; D is unclear. This CDR3 is built from 15 residues. V dropped 3 bases and J dropped 6 bases, with 15 bases sitting between them. Germline CDR1 SGHTA, CDR2 FQGNSA. The CDR3 sequence: CASSLNTIGGQPQHF. The DNA of the CDR3 is TGTGCCAGCAGCTTGAACACAATCGGCGGTCAGCCCCAGCATTTT.

The CDR3 region is CASSLAKNMGGYTF. CDR3 nucleotides: TGTGCCAGCAGCTTAGCGAAAAACATGGGTGGCTACACCTTC. The chain combines TRBV7-2 with TRBJ1-2; D uncertain. Trimming cost V 0 bases and J 7 bases, with 12 bases left between them. CDR1 and CDR2 (germline): SGHTA, FQGNSA. The CDR3 sequence is 14 residues long.

The chain links TRBV6-2 or TRBV6-3 to TRBJ1-2; D possibly corresponds to TRBD1 (6 bases). The CDR3 has 18 residues. V was clipped by 1 base and J by 5 bases, with 23 bases between them. CDR1 is MNHEY, CDR2 SVGEGT, per germline. CDR3 in DNA: TGTGCCAGCAGTTACTATGGTGCAGGGGCGCTGACGGATTATGGCTACACCTTC. As protein: CASSYYGAGALTDYGYTF.

This clonotype was counted only a few times. This chain connects TRBV3-1 to TRBJ2-7; 10 bases line up with TRBD1. Trimming at V came to 4 bases and at J to 4 bases, leaving 4 bases not matched to a gene. This CDR3 spans 14 amino acids. Per germline, CDR1 LGHDT and CDR2 YNNKEL (reference sequence). DNA for the CDR3: TGTGCCAGCAGCCGCCCGGGACAGGGGTACGAGCAGTACTTC. Protein product: CASSRPGQGYEQYF.

This chain connects TRBV3-1 to TRBJ2-7; 8 bases align to TRBD1. This CDR3 is 13 amino acids long. CDR1 and CDR2 (germline): LGHDT, YNNKEL (reference sequence). J gave up 2 bases and V 3 bases, and 0 bases lay outside the gene matches. The CDR3, as DNA: TGTGCCAGCAGCCAGGACAGGGCCTACGAGCAGTACTTC. Translation gives CASSQDRAYEQYF.

This clonotype was counted only a few times. This sequence joins TRBV7-8 and TRBJ1-4; 8 positions agree with TRBD1. This CDR3 is built from 15 residues. Trimming took 3 bases from V and 7 from J; bases not matched to a gene: 7. Germline CDR1 SGHVS, CDR2 FQNEAQ. This chain's CDR3 is CASSFYRGSSEKLFF. CDR3 in DNA: TGTGCCAGCAGCTTTTACAGGGGGAGCAGTGAAAAACTGTTTTTT.

The V and J genes are TRBV19 and TRBJ1-5; possible D gene TRBD1, 6 bases. The CDR3 length is 15 residues. V was pared by 2 bases and J by 7 bases, with 15 bases between. Looked up from germline, CDR1 is LNHDA and CDR2 is SQIVND (reference sequence). CDR3 protein: CASSIQGKSGQPQHF. The DNA of the CDR3 is TGTGCCAGTAGTATACAGGGGAAGTCGGGACAGCCCCAGCATTTT.

This clonotype occurred many times. This sequence joins TRBV21-1 and TRBJ1-6; TRBD1 is taken as the D call from the table, unchecked against the DNA. TRBV21-1 is flagged as a pseudogene. The CDR3 has 16 amino acids. In nucleotides, the CDR3 is TGTGCCAGCAGCTTACGCCGGGACAGGGGGAATTCACCCCTCCACTTT. This codes for CASSLRRDRGNSPLHF.

This clonotype was recorded a few times. The CDR3 DNA reads as TGTGCCACTTCCGAGACCGGAGTGGCGGATACGCAGTATTTT. Protein product: CATSETGVADTQYF. The chain employs TRBV2 and TRBJ2-3, with unresolved D. The CDR3 contains 14 residues. Germline-derived CDR1 and CDR2 are SNHLY and FYNNEI. Trimming removed 10 bases at V and 6 bases at J, with 20 bases between. Complete variable domain (other parts from reference TRBV2 and TRBJ2-3): EPEVTQTPSHQVTQMGQEVILRCVPISNHLYFYWYRQILGQKVEFLVSFYNNEISEKSEIFDDQFSVERPDGSNFTLKIRSTKLEDSAMYFCATSETGVADTQYFGPGTRLTVL.

The chain combines TRBV20-1 with TRBJ2-7, with TRBD1 as a possible D gene (5 bases). V was pared by 7 bases and J by 2 bases, with 15 bases between. Germline V gene data show CDR1 as DFQATT and CDR2 as SNEGSKA (reference sequence). The CDR3 contains 13 residues. The CDR3 is CSGQRDAPYEQYF. The CDR3 DNA reads as TGCAGTGGACAGCGTGATGCTCCCTACGAGCAGTACTTC.